The present T cell receptor (beta chain) was sequenced within a study of OX40 agonist ivuxolimab in advanced cancers. Study-wide points: Average numbers of expanded clones were greater in CD8+ T cells than in CD4+. In the expanded peripheral T cells, antigen specificity was never determined.

TCRdb's table, derived via immunoSEQ multiplex PCR, lists solely in-frame clones and lacks some. This sample has tens of thousands of clones; approximately 86% occur once, and the top ten carry just over 2.5%. CDR1 SGHTA and CDR2 FQGNSA come from the germline V gene. V was pared by 4 bases and J by 5 bases, with 7 bases of the junction left unmatched. This CDR3 contains 15 residues. About this clone: Its antigen is undetermined. This same CDR3 is encoded by further DNA sequences in the sample.

The chain couples TRBV7-2 to TRBJ2-2; 7 positions agree with TRBD1. The receptor was derived from an adult with an advanced solid tumor such as melanoma, head and neck, liver or kidney cancer. This specimen consisted of CD4+ or CD8+ T cells sorted from blood, obtained in a trial of the OX40 agonist ivuxolimab. CDR3 DNA: TGTGCCAGCAGCTCGGACAGGTCAGGGACCGGGGAGCTGTTTTTT. Amino acids: CASSSDRSGTGELFF. Based on the CDR3 plus reference TRBV7-2 and TRBJ2-2, the full variable domain is GAGVSQSPSNKVTEKGKDVELRCDPISGHTALYWYRQSLGQGLEFLIYFQGNSAPDKSGLPSDRFSAERTGGSVSTLTIQRTQQEDSAVYLCASSSDRSGTGELFFGEGSRLTVL.